These 26 T cell receptor beta chains came from one sample sequenced in a study of Graves' ophthalmopathy and Graves' hyperthyroidism. Amplifying from RNA transcripts, the study obtained TCR beta CDR3 regions. The workflow started with a first-round RT-PCR run with HTBI primers and then moved on to a second-round multiplex PCR. TCRdb itself ran the multiplex PCR reads through MiXCR, one entry per CDR3 protein. The sample lists roughly 480,000 distinct CDR3 sequences; around 14% were seen once. The sequenced sample consisted of blood. Source of these receptors: a woman aged 25 to 45 with Graves' ophthalmopathy.

This clonotype was counted many times. The V gene is TRBV6-2 or TRBV6-3, the J gene TRBJ2-5, with a weak D call TRBD2 (6 bases). V lost 0 bases to trimming and J lost 1 base, with 9 bases between them. Germline CDR1 and CDR2: MNHEY and SVGEGT. The CDR3 consists of 15 residues. CDR3: CASSYSGLPQETQYF. As DNA, the CDR3 is TGTGCCAGCAGTTACTCGGGACTGCCCCAAGAGACCCAGTACTTC.

This clonotype was seen many times. V and J are TRBV6-1 and TRBJ2-2, with 9 bases fitting TRBD2. Looked up from germline, CDR1 is MNHNS and CDR2 is SASEGT. After removal of 5 bases from V and 1 base from J, the junction contained 5 bases not matched to a gene. The CDR3 has 16 amino acids. The chain's CDR3 is CASSRRLAENTGELFF. The CDR3 bases are TGTGCCAGCAGTCGTCGACTAGCGGAGAACACCGGGGAGCTGTTTTTT.

This clonotype has more than one count but fewer than ten. The gene calls are TRBV2 and TRBJ2-2; D is unclear. Germline V gives CDR1 SNHLY, CDR2 FYNNEI. Trimming took 9 bases from V and 6 from J, leaving 14 bases between them. The CDR3 length is 13 residues. The DNA of the CDR3 is TGTGCCAGTTACTCCGGGCGACCCGGGGAGCTGTTTTTT. Translating it yields CASYSGRPGELFF.

This clonotype came up many times. J is TRBJ1-2 and V is TRBV9; D possibly corresponds to TRBD1 (5 bases). V shed 5 bases and J shed 3 bases, with 17 bases lying between them. CDR3 length equals 15 residues. Germline V CDR1 and CDR2: SGDLS, YYNGEE. In DNA, the CDR3 is TGTGCCAGCAGGGGGGGATTCAGGGCCCACTATGGCTACACCTTC. Amino acids: CASRGGFRAHYGYTF.

Notes on this clonotype: A much larger clone lies a single base off, so this may be a read error. J is TRBJ2-2 and V is TRBV10-3; D may correspond to TRBD1 or TRBD2 (7 bases each). The CDR3 spans 15 residues. Germline V CDR1 and CDR2: ENHRY, SYGVKD. In DNA, the CDR3 is TGTGCCATCAGTCGACAGTTCAGAGGGGGCGGGGGGCTGTTTTTT. This translates into CAISRQFRGGGGLFF.

This clonotype was recorded at least ten times. The V gene is TRBV12-3 or TRBV12-4, the J gene TRBJ1-6; TRBD1 is a possible D gene (5 bases). This CDR3 is 13 amino acids long. V gave up 5 bases and J gave up 3 bases, with 5 bases separating them. The CDR3 sequence is CASSGGYNSPLHF. CDR3 DNA sequence: TGTGCCAGCAGTGGGGGCTATAATTCACCCCTCCACTTT.

This clonotype was found many times. This chain uses TRBV6-5 with TRBJ1-3; weak D call: TRBD1 (5 bases). The CDR3 has 14 amino acids. The ends were cut back, 2 bases at V and 3 bases at J, with 8 bases in the middle. Germline values: CDR1 MNHEY, CDR2 SVGAGI. In DNA, the CDR3 is TGTGCCAGCAGTTACGGAGGGGATGGAAACACCATATATTTT. The encoded protein is CASSYGGDGNTIYF.

This clonotype has only a few counts. The chain has TRBV28 and TRBJ1-3, with D possibly TRBD1 on 5 matching bases. The length of the CDR3 is 14 residues. The germline gives CDR1 MDHEN, CDR2 SYDVKM. V lost 3 bases and J lost 3, with 9 bases in between. The DNA for the CDR3 is TGTGCCAGCAGTTTCCGGGGGTTTGGAAACACCATATATTTT. Its protein is CASSFRGFGNTIYF.

In this sample, this clonotype turned up many times. This rearrangement joins TRBV5-1 to TRBJ1-1; no clear D. Trimming cost V 7 bases and J 0 bases, with 13 bases left between them. Germline CDR1 SGHRS, CDR2 YFSETQ. This CDR3 contains 14 residues. The CDR3 region has the DNA TGCGCCAGCGCAACCAACTTTATGAACACTGAAGCTTTCTTT. Its translation is CASATNFMNTEAFF.

This clonotype was counted many times. The chain uses TRBV12-3 or TRBV12-4 and TRBJ2-7; the match to TRBD1 covers 8 bases. After removal of 2 bases from V and 2 bases from J, the junction contained 2 bases not matched to a gene. The CDR3 totals 14 residues. CDR3 nucleotides: TGTGCCAGCAGTTTACAGGGGGCTACCTACGAGCAGTACTTC. Protein product: CASSLQGATYEQYF.

This clonotype was detected many times. This chain joins TRBV14 and TRBJ1-2; no reliable D call. Germline V CDR1 and CDR2: SGHDN, FVKESK. The V end was cut by 0 bases, the J end by 4 bases, with 9 bases between. This CDR3 spans 14 amino acids. Here the CDR3 reads CASSQDYRPYGYTF. DNA for the CDR3: TGTGCCAGCAGCCAAGATTACAGACCCTATGGCTACACCTTC.

In this sample, this clonotype turned up many times. The chain joins TRBV12-3 or TRBV12-4 to TRBJ2-5, with a possible D match to TRBD2 (5 bases). V shed 4 bases and J shed 1 base, with 28 bases lying between them. The CDR3 extends over 20 amino acids. CDR3 bases: TGTGCCAGCAGTTATGAGGGCGCGGTATATAGGCCTAAAATCCAAGAGACCCAGTACTTC. Its translation is CASSYEGAVYRPKIQETQYF.

The table lists this clonotype with a count of one. With a much larger clone just one base away, this may be a read error. The gene calls are TRBV29-1 and TRBJ1-2, with D unresolved. The CDR3 contains 11 residues. The germline gives CDR1 SQVTM, CDR2 ANQGSEA. CDR3 sequence (DNA): TGCAGCGTTGTAAGGGAGGATGGCTACTCCTTC. It yields the protein CSVVREDGYSF.

This clonotype was seen ten or more times. The chain has TRBV7-3 and TRBJ2-2; 7 positions agree with TRBD1. V dropped 7 bases and J dropped 6; count of bases not matched to a gene: 2. This CDR3 contains 12 residues. Germline V lookup: CDR1 SGHTA, CDR2 FQGTGA. CDR3 sequence (DNA): TGTGCCAGCAACCAGGGGGCCGGGGAGCTGTTTTTT. Protein: CASNQGAGELFF.

This clonotype was picked up many times. The chain couples TRBV28 to TRBJ2-7; possible D gene TRBD2, 6 bases. This CDR3 comprises 14 residues. Germline assignment: CDR1 MDHEN and CDR2 SYDVKM. V was pared by 5 bases and J by 9 bases, with 20 bases between. In DNA, the CDR3 is TGTGCCAGCAGTCCCGGGACCCGCGGGATCCGGCAGTACTTC. Amino acids: CASSPGTRGIRQYF.

In its sample, this clonotype was seen many times. CDR3 coding DNA: TGCGCCAGCAGCTGGAGGACGGCCGGGGAGCTGTTTTTT. Protein sequence: CASSWRTAGELFF. The chain joins TRBV5-1 to TRBJ2-2; D is possibly TRBD2 (5 bases). Germline CDR1 and CDR2: SGHRS and YFSETQ. V was pared by 3 bases and J by 6 bases, with 9 bases between. The CDR3 is 13 amino acids.

This clonotype was picked up a small number of times. The chain joins TRBV30 to TRBJ1-2; D not resolved. There are 12 residues in the CDR3. V lost 2 bases and J 5 bases, leaving 9 bases between the germline ends. Germline CDR1 reads GTSNPN; CDR2 reads SVGIG (reference sequence). The DNA for the CDR3 is TGTGCCTGGAGTTTGGACGGATATGGCTACACCTTC. Protein product: CAWSLDGYGYTF.

A note on this clonotype: A single base separates this from a much larger clone, so it may be a read error. J is TRBJ2-7 and V is TRBV30, with D perhaps given as TRBD1 or TRBD2 (5 bases each). Germline V gene data show CDR1 as GTSNPN and CDR2 as SVGIG (reference sequence). The CDR3 has 13 residues. Trimming removed 6 bases from V and 6 bases from J, with 18 bases in between. As DNA, the CDR3 is TGTGCCTGCCAGGGACCCTATCTCTTCGAGCAGTACTTC. This gives the protein CACQGPYLFEQYF.

This clonotype appeared many times. The CDR3 reads CASSQGTLSGNTIYF. In DNA form, the CDR3 reads TGCGCCAGCAGCCAAGGGACACTCTCTGGAAACACCATATATTTT. V and J are TRBV4-1 and TRBJ1-3, with D possibly being TRBD1 (5 bases). Trimming removed 1 base from V and 0 bases from J, with 7 bases in between. This CDR3 comprises 15 residues. The germline V gene encodes CDR1 MGHRA and CDR2 YSYEKL.

Many counts were recorded for this clonotype. The genes are TRBV6-5 and TRBJ1-2; D remains ambiguous. The CDR3 is 13 amino acids. V gave up 4 bases and J gave up 7 bases, with 13 bases separating them. Germline V lookup: CDR1 MNHEY, CDR2 SVGAGI. CDR3 amino acids: CASSSVGGSGYTF. The CDR3 coding sequence is TGTGCCAGCAGTTCCGTAGGAGGGTCTGGCTACACCTTC.

This clonotype showed up many times. The J gene is TRBJ2-5, the V gene TRBV2; D possibly matches TRBD1 or TRBD2 (7 bases each). The CDR3 has 13 residues. Trimming took off 6 bases at V and 10 bases at J, with 18 bases between the two ends. CDR1 is SNHLY and CDR2 is FYNNEI in the germline V gene. The CDR3 spells CASRLTGEGNQYF. Here the CDR3 DNA reads TGTGCCAGCAGGTTAACAGGGGAGGGCAACCAGTACTTC.

This clonotype has more than one count but fewer than ten. The chain employs TRBV3-1 and TRBJ1-3, with D hard to call. CDR1 LGHDT and CDR2 YNNKEL come from the germline V gene (reference sequence). The CDR3 length is 17 residues. The ends were cut back, 1 base at V and 4 bases at J, with 17 bases in the middle. CDR3 in amino acids: CASSQGIKGRLGNTIYF. CDR3 DNA: TGTGCCAGCAGCCAAGGGATCAAAGGTCGACTAGGAAACACCATATATTTT.

This clonotype was observed many times. The chain links TRBV6-7 to TRBJ2-7; D is uncertain. TRBV6-7 is an ORF, with its function uncertain. The CDR3 covers 11 residues. V lost 8 bases and J 5 bases, leaving 10 bases between the germline ends. CDR3 bases: TGTGCCAGCCCCCCTCCACACGAGCAGTACTTC. Protein product: CASPPPHEQYF.

There are many counts of this clonotype. The chain combines TRBV6-2 or TRBV6-3 with TRBJ1-1; tentative D call: TRBD1 (6 bases). The germline V and J ends were trimmed by 4 bases and 3 bases, with 12 bases remaining between them. The germline V gene encodes CDR1 MNHEY and CDR2 SVGEGT. The CDR3 covers 14 residues. CDR3 amino acids: CASSSQGFHTEAFF. The CDR3 nucleotides read TGTGCCAGCAGTTCACAGGGTTTTCACACTGAAGCTTTCTTT.

Worth noting for this clonotype: One end of the junction fails to match germline, which may point to a read error. The V and J genes are TRBV12-3 or TRBV12-4 and TRBJ1-1; D unresolved. The CDR3 spans 13 residues. Here the CDR3 reads CSSSWALNTEAFF. The CDR3, as DNA: TGTTCCAGCTCCTGGGCCTTGAACACTGAAGCTTTCTTT.

This clonotype was counted at least ten times. V is TRBV20-1 and J is TRBJ1-2; no reliable D call. Germline V gives CDR1 DFQATT, CDR2 SNEGSKA (reference sequence). The CDR3 runs 12 residues. Trimming cost V 3 bases and J 8 bases, with 13 bases left between them. The CDR3 DNA reads as TGCAGTGCTAGGTTTGCAGGTTACGGCTACACCTTC. Its protein product is CSARFAGYGYTF.